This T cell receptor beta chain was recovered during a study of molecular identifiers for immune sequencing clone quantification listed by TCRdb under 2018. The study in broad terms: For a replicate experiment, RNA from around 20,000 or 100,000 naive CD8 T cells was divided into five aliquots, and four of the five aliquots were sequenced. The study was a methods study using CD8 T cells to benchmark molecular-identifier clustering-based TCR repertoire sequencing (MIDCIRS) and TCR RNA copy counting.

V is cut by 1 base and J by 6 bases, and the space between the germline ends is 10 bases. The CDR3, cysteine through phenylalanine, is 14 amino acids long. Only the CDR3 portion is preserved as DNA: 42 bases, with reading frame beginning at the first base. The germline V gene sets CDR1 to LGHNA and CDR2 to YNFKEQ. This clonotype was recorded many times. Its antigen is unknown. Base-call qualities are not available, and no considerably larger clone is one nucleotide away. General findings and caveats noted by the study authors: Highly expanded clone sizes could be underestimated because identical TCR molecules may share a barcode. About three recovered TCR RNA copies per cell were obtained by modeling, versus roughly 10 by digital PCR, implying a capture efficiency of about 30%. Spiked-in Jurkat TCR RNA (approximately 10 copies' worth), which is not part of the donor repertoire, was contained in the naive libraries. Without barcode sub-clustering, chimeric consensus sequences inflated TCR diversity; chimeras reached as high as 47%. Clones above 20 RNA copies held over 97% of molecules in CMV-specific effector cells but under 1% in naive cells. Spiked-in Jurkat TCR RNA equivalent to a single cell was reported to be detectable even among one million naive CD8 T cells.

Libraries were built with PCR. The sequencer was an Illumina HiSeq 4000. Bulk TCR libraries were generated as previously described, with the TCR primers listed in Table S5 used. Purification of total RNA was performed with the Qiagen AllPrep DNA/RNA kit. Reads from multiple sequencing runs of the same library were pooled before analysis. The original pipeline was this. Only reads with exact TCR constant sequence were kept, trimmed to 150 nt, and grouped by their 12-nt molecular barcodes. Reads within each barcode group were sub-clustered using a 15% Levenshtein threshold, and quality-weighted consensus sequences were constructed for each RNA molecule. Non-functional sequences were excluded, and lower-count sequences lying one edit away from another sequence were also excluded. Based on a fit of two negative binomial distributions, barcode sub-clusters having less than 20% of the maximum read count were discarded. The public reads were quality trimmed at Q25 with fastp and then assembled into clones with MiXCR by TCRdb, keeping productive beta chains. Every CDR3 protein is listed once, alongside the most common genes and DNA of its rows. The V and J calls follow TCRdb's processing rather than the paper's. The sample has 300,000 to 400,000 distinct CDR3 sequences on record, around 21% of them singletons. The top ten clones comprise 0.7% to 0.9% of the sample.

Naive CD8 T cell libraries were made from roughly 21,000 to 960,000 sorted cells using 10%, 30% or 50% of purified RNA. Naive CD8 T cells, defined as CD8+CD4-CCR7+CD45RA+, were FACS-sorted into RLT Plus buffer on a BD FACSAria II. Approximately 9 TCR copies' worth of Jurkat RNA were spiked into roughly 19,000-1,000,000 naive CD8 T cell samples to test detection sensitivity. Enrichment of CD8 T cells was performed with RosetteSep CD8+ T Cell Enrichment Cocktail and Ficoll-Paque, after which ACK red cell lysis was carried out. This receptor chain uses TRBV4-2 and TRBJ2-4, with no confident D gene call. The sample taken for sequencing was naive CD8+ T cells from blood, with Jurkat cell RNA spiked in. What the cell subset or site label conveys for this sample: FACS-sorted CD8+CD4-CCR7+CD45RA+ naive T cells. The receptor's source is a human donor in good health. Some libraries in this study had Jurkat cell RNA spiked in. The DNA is TGTGCCAGCAGCCAAGCCACCTCCCGAAACATTCAGTACTTC. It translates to CASSQATSRNIQYF.